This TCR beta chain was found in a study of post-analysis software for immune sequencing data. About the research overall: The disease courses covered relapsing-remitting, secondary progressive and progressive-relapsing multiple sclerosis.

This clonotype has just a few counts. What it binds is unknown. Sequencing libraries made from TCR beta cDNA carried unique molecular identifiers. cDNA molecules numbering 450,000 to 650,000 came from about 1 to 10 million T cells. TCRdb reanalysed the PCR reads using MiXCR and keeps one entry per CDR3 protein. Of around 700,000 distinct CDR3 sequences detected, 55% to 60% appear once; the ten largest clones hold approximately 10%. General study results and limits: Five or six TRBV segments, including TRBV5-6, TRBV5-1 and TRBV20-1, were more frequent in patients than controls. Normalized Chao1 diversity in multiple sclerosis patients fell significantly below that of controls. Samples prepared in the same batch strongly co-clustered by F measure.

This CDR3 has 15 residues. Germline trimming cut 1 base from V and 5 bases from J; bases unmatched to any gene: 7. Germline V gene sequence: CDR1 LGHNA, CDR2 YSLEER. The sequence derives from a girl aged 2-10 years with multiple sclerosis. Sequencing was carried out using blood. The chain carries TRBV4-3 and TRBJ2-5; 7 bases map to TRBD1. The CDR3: CASSQGTGEGETQYF. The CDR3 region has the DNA TGCGCCAGCAGCCAAGGAACAGGGGAAGGGGAGACCCAGTACTTC.